Listed below are T cell receptor beta chains from one sample, sequenced in a study of regulatory T cells in long-lasting Graves disease. TCRdb called the multiplex PCR reads again in MiXCR, with one record for every CDR3 protein. The sample contains about 440,000 distinct CDR3 sequences, about 15% of which appear only once. Separately, the same data were catalogued under a study of T cells in Graves' hyperthyroidism and ophthalmopathy.

The sample was peripheral blood mononuclear cells (PBMCs), taken at new diagnosis, from a patient treated with antithyroid drugs. The receptors derive from a young woman with Graves disease. CDR3s include the opening cysteine and the closing phenylalanine or tryptophan. The D gene is left open where the match is weak. Clone size is shown for a subset of rows, as once, few, many or a class of expanded clone.

TRBV6-1,TRBJ2-7,NA,11,few,CASSRVGEQYF,TGTGCCAGCAGCCGCGTCGGGGAGCAGTACTTC
TRBV27,TRBJ2-7,TRBD2,13,NA,CASSIAGDTEQYF,TGTGCCAGCAGTATAGCGGGAGATACCGAGCAGTACTTC
TRBV6-5,TRBJ2-2,NA,16,NA,CASSSTTLSSTGELFF,TGTGCCAGCAGTTCCACTACCCTCTCTTCTACCGGGGAGCTGTTTTTT
TRBV20-1,TRBJ1-2,NA,16,NA,CSARDVGVDTNYGYTF,TGCAGTGCTAGAGATGTGGGGGTGGACACTAACTATGGCTACACCTTC
TRBV18,TRBJ2-5,NA,13,many,CASSPGNRETQYF,TGTGCCAGCTCACCAGGGAACCGGGAGACCCAGTACTTC
TRBV3-1,TRBJ2-6,NA,15,many,CASSQLSSGANVLTF,TGTGCCAGCAGCCAATTGAGCTCTGGGGCCAACGTCCTGACTTTC
TRBV28,TRBJ1-1,NA,13,NA,CATLGGYETEAFF,TGTGCCACCTTGGGGGGATATGAAACTGAAGCTTTCTTT
TRBV7-2,TRBJ2-1,NA,15,NA,CASSLLVGGVHEQFF,TGTGCCAGCAGCTTATTAGTCGGTGGTGTGCATGAGCAGTTCTTC
TRBV6-1,TRBJ1-5,NA,14,NA,CASRGEGVGQPQHF,TGTGCCAGCAGGGGGGAGGGTGTCGGTCAGCCCCAGCATTTT
TRBV2,TRBJ2-1,NA,14,many,CASSGSHTYNEQFF,TGTGCCAGCTCAGGCAGCCATACCTACAATGAGCAGTTCTTC
TRBV3-1,TRBJ2-7,NA,13,few,CASSQGLSNEQYF,TGTGCCAGCAGCCAAGGTTTAAGCAACGAGCAGTACTTC
TRBV2,TRBJ1-5,NA,11,few,CASRARGPQHF,TGTGCCAGCAGGGCGAGGGGGCCCCAGCATTTT
TRBV20-1,TRBJ2-3,NA,14,NA,CSARVQPGTDTQYF,TGCAGTGCTAGGGTTCAGCCCGGCACAGATACGCAGTATTTT
TRBV6-2/TRBV6-3,TRBJ2-1,TRBD1,15,few,CASRGSTGGRDEQFF,TGTGCCAGCAGGGGATCGACAGGGGGTAGAGATGAGCAGTTCTTC
TRBV4-2,TRBJ1-5,NA,16,few,CASSQEGGDSNQPQHF,TGTGCCAGCAGCCAAGAGGGGGGCGATAGCAATCAGCCCCAGCATTTT
TRBV3-1,TRBJ1-4,NA,14,many,CASSPTAGGEKLFF,TGTGCCAGCAGCCCGACTGCGGGGGGTGAAAAACTGTTTTTT